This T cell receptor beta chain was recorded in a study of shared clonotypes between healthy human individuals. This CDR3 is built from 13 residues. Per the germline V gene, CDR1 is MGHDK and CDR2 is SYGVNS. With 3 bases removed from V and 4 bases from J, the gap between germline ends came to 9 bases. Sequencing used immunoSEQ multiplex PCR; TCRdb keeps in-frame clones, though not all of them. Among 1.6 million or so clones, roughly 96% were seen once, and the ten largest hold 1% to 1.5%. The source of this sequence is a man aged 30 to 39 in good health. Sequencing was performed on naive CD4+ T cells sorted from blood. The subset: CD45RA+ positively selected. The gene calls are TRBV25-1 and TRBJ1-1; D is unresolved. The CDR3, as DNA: TGTGCCAGCAGTGAGACCTTGGGCACTGAAGCTTTCTTT. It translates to CASSETLGTEAFF.